Described below is a single TCR beta chain sequence and its context. Its antigen is unknown. The source of the sample is a study of OX40 agonist ivuxolimab in advanced cancers. Study context: People who had prior anti-PD-1, anti-PD-L1 or anti-CTLA-4 therapy could take part, and less than 50% had some. Partial responses were achieved by three patients, of whom one had hepatocellular carcinoma and two had cutaneous melanoma. Study-level findings and limits: Both CD4+ and CD8+ T cell populations in blood had undergone clonal expansion by week 6 at 0.1 to 3.0 mg/kg.

Profiling relied on immunoSEQ multiplex PCR, and the TCRdb table lists in-frame clones only, not all of them. Among under 50,000 clones listed, about three quarters were seen once. Sequenced material: CD4+ or CD8+ T cells sorted from blood, taken in a trial of the OX40 agonist ivuxolimab. This TCR was sampled from an adult with an advanced solid tumor such as melanoma, head and neck, liver or kidney cancer.

Written as DNA, the CDR3 is TGTGCCAGCTCACAGGACAGGGCTAACACTGAAGCTTTCTTT. Amino acid sequence: CASSQDRANTEAFF. This chain links TRBV18 with TRBJ1-1; TRBD1 agrees at 8 bases. The CDR3 is 14 residues long. In germline, CDR1 is KGHSH, CDR2 LQKENI. Losses at the gene ends were 4 bases for V and 2 bases for J; bases not matched to a gene: 3.